Following are 29 T cell receptor beta chains from one sample sequenced in a study of shared clonotypes between healthy human individuals. Assay used: immunoSEQ multiplex PCR; TCRdb lists only in-frame clones, some missing. The table records roughly 1 million clones, under 80% of them present only once. Sequencing was done on a sample of memory CD4+ T cells sorted from blood. As to subset: CD45RA-negative fraction. Receptors originate from a man aged 18 to 29 in good health.

The gene calls are TRBV7-6 and TRBJ2-5; D is ambiguous. The CDR3 runs to 14 residues. Germline V gene sequence: CDR1 SGHVS, CDR2 FNYEAQ. V lost 1 base and J lost 5, with 11 bases in between. For the CDR3, the DNA is TGTGCCAGCAGCTTAGGGGCTAGAACTGAGACCCAGTACTTC. As protein: CASSLGARTETQYF.

The chain uses TRBV5-1 and TRBJ2-7; D may be TRBD2 (5 bases). V was shortened by 1 base and J by 0 bases, with 11 bases between the two germline ends. This CDR3 is 15 amino acids long. Germline V lookup: CDR1 SGHRS, CDR2 YFSETQ. The chain's CDR3 is CASSLSKRPSYEQYF. Here the CDR3 DNA reads TGCGCCAGCAGCTTGTCGAAGCGGCCCTCCTACGAGCAGTACTTC.

The V and J genes are TRBV7-2 and TRBJ2-1; TRBD2 aligns across 10 bases. The germline V gene has CDR1 SGHTA and CDR2 FQGNSA. The CDR3 loop spans 15 amino acids. Trimming cost V 2 bases and J 8 bases; bases outside gene matches: 6. CDR3 sequence (DNA): TGTGCCAGCAGCTTAACCGGGACTAGCGTCGATGAGCAGTTCTTC. Translation: CASSLTGTSVDEQFF.

The chain joins TRBV7-2 to TRBJ2-7; 9 bases fit TRBD2. The junction had 3 bases not matched to a gene; V was cut back by 3 bases and J by 3 bases. Per the germline V gene, CDR1 is SGHTA and CDR2 is FQGNSA. The CDR3 is 14 residues long. CDR3 sequence (DNA): TGTGCCAGCAGCTTCGCGGGAGGGGTCTACGAGCAGTACTTC. It codes for CASSFAGGVYEQYF.

This chain joins TRBV5-1 and TRBJ2-2; 7 nucleotides match TRBD2. The V and J ends lost 4 bases and 4 bases, in that order; junction bases with no gene match: 4. Germline CDR1 and CDR2: SGHRS and YFSETQ. This CDR3 contains 14 residues. The CDR3: CASSATSTTGELFF. The CDR3 region has the DNA TGCGCCAGCAGCGCGACTAGCACCACCGGGGAGCTGTTTTTT.

The gene calls are TRBV5-1 and TRBJ2-5; D remains ambiguous. CDR1 and CDR2 from the germline V gene are SGHRS and YFSETQ. Trimming left V 0 bases short and J 2 bases short, with 11 bases between. This CDR3 region has 15 residues. CDR3 bases: TGCGCCAGCAGCTTGGGGGTAGACTTTCAAGAGACCCAGTACTTC. As protein: CASSLGVDFQETQYF.

The chain's CDR3 is CASSLALAGEDEQYF. CDR3 in DNA: TGTGCCAGCAGCTTGGCTCTAGCGGGAGAGGACGAGCAGTACTTC. The rearrangement links TRBV7-9 to TRBJ2-7, with 10 bases aligning to TRBD2. This CDR3 comprises 15 residues. Germline V gene lookup returns CDR1 SEHNR and CDR2 FQNEAQ (reference sequence). Germline trimming cut 3 bases from V and 5 bases from J; bases unmatched to any gene: 7.

The rearrangement links TRBV2 to TRBJ2-5, with D perhaps TRBD2 (5 bases). Germline loops: CDR1 SNHLY, CDR2 FYNNEI. The CDR3 loop spans 15 amino acids. V lost 1 base and J 5 bases, leaving 14 bases between the germline ends. The CDR3 DNA reads TGTGCCAGCAGTGAAGTAGGGCTAGCCATGGAGACCCAGTACTTC. It translates to CASSEVGLAMETQYF.

In its sample, this clone was seen a few times. J is TRBJ1-5 and V is TRBV7-8, with 7 bases lining up with TRBD1. CDR1 and CDR2 from the germline V gene are SGHVS and FQNEAQ. V shed 7 bases, J shed 9 bases, and the junction held 12 bases outside the gene matches. The CDR3 contains 14 residues. CDR3 loop: CASKIAGTEGPQHF. The DNA for the CDR3 is TGTGCCAGCAAAATAGCCGGGACAGAGGGGCCCCAGCATTTT.

This clone was found once. The chain carries TRBV5-1 and TRBJ1-1, with 9 nucleotides matching TRBD1. The germline V gene encodes CDR1 SGHRS and CDR2 YFSETQ. The ends lost 4 bases at V and 1 base at J; junction bases unmatched: 5. This CDR3 has 15 residues. The chain's CDR3 is CASSGGTGWNTEAFF. For the CDR3, the DNA is TGCGCCAGCAGCGGGGGGACAGGGTGGAACACTGAAGCTTTCTTT.

J is TRBJ1-3 and V is TRBV7-2; no firm D call. Germline V gene lookup returns CDR1 SGHTA and CDR2 FQGNSA. Trimming removed 1 base at V and 5 bases at J, with 6 bases between. The CDR3 is 13 residues long. For the CDR3, the DNA is TGTGCCAGCAGCTTAGTATTGAGAAACACCATATATTTT. Protein: CASSLVLRNTIYF.

As concerns this clone: A junction end diverges from the germline sequence, so it may reflect a read error. The chain couples TRBV7-7 to TRBJ2-5, with D perhaps TRBD1 or TRBD2 (6 bases each). The CDR3 runs 16 residues. CDR1 SSHAT and CDR2 FNYEAQ come from the germline V gene (reference sequence). The CDR3 region has the DNA TGTGCTAGCAGCTTAGTGTTCCGGGGGCGGCAAGAGACCCAGTACTTC. Its translation: CASSLVFRGRQETQYF. The full variable domain, completed using reference TRBV7-7 and TRBJ2-5, is GAGVSQSPRYKVTKRGQDVTLRCDPISSHATLYWYQQALGQGPEFLTYFNYEAQPDKSGLPSDRFSAERPEGSISTLTIQRTEQRDSAMYRCASSLVFRGRQETQYFGPGTRLLVL.

Remarks on this clone: The same CDR3 can be traced to other DNA sequences in this sample. The chain combines TRBV2 with TRBJ1-1, with a weak D call TRBD1 (5 bases). This CDR3 comprises 16 residues. Germline-derived CDR1 and CDR2 are SNHLY and FYNNEI. V was pared by 5 bases and J by 4 bases, with 20 bases between. CDR3 protein: CASSRNGGLLSTEAFF. CDR3 in DNA: TGTGCCAGCAGTCGAAACGGGGGGTTGTTGAGCACTGAAGCTTTCTTT.

The V call is TRBV5-6, the J call TRBJ2-3; TRBD1 agrees at 7 bases. Trimming at V came to 4 bases and at J to 1 base, leaving 9 bases not matched to a gene. The CDR3 is 16 residues long. The germline CDR1 and CDR2 sequences are SGHDT and YYEEEE. The CDR3 is CASSGPGTGGTDTQYF. CDR3 nucleotides: TGTGCCAGCAGCGGTCCGGGAACAGGGGGCACAGATACGCAGTATTTT.

V usage is TRBV6-5 and J usage is TRBJ2-7; possibly TRBD2 for D (5 bases). This CDR3 has 14 amino acids. V was shortened by 3 bases and J by 1 base, with 10 bases between the two germline ends. The V gene's germline CDR1 is MNHEY and CDR2 SVGAGI. This CDR3 is CASSYYRGSYEQYF. CDR3 in DNA: TGTGCCAGCAGTTATTATAGAGGGTCCTACGAGCAGTACTTC.

The chain links TRBV6-5 to TRBJ2-5, with D possibly being TRBD1 (5 bases). CDR3 length: 13 residues. Trimming cost V 7 bases and J 1 base, with 10 bases left between them. CDR1 MNHEY and CDR2 SVGAGI come from the germline V gene. The CDR3 DNA sequence: TGTGCCAGCATTCGACAGCCCCAAGAGACCCAGTACTTC. Residues: CASIRQPQETQYF.

This sequence joins TRBV11-2 and TRBJ2-7, with a tentative D call TRBD2 (5 bases). V was clipped by 0 bases and J by 3 bases, with 6 bases between them. Germline V CDR1 and CDR2: SGHAT, FQNNGV. The CDR3 consists of 13 residues. The CDR3 loop reads CASSLDRGYEQYF. CDR3 nucleotide sequence: TGTGCCAGCAGCTTAGATCGGGGCTACGAGCAGTACTTC.

This clone showed up just a few times. The genes are TRBV9 and TRBJ2-5; D is unclear. The germline V gene encodes CDR1 SGDLS and CDR2 YYNGEE. Trimming left V 7 bases short and J 5 bases short, with 12 bases between. The CDR3 consists of 12 residues. The CDR3 sequence is CASGTERETQYF. CDR3 sequence (DNA): TGTGCCAGCGGAACTGAACGGGAGACCCAGTACTTC. The variable domain in full, with the rest retrieved from reference TRBV9 and TRBJ2-5, is DSGVTQTPKHLITATGQRVTLRCSPRSGDLSVYWYQQSLDQGLQFLIQYYNGEERAKGNILERFSAQQFPDLHSELNLSSLELGDSALYFCASGTERETQYFGPGTRLLVL.

This chain uses TRBV30 with TRBJ2-7; D may correspond to TRBD1 or TRBD2 (5 bases each). The V gene lost 0 bases and the J gene lost 4 bases, with 16 bases spanning the gap. Germline V gene data show CDR1 as GTSNPN and CDR2 as SVGIG (reference sequence). This CDR3 is built from 15 residues. CDR3 sequence (DNA): TGTGCCTGGAGTGTAGATATAGGGACGAGGTACGAGCAGTACTTC. Translated, it gives CAWSVDIGTRYEQYF.

Regarding this clone: The junction differs from germline at one of its ends, possibly a read error. The rearrangement uses TRBV7-7 and TRBJ2-2; TRBD2 matches 7 bases. Per the germline V gene, CDR1 is SSHAT and CDR2 is FNYEAQ (reference sequence). The CDR3 is 16 amino acids. CDR3: CASSHSGGSVTGELFF. CDR3 in DNA: TGTGCTAGCAGCCACTCGGGCGGGAGCGTCACCGGGGAGCTGTTTTTT.

The chain combines TRBV5-1 with TRBJ2-1; D is perhaps TRBD2 (6 bases). Germline V gives CDR1 SGHRS, CDR2 YFSETQ. The ends were cut back, 0 bases at V and 6 bases at J, with 13 bases in the middle. The CDR3 consists of 15 residues. CDR3 in amino acids: CASSLGAGLSNEQFF. In nucleotides, the CDR3 is TGCGCCAGCAGCTTGGGGGCGGGGCTCAGCAATGAGCAGTTCTTC. Full variable domain (missing parts from reference TRBV5-1 and TRBJ2-1): KAGVTQTPRYLIKTRGQQVTLSCSPISGHRSVSWYQQTPGQGLQFLFEYFSETQRNKGNFPGRFSGRQFSNSRSEMNVSTLELGDSALYLCASSLGAGLSNEQFFGPGTRLTVL.

This clone was detected only a few times. The V call is TRBV25-1, the J call TRBJ1-6; no reliable D call. V was cut by 3 bases and J by 4 bases, with 4 bases left in between. The CDR3 consists of 13 residues. Germline V gives CDR1 MGHDK, CDR2 SYGVNS. The CDR3 region is CASSENYNSPLHF. CDR3 DNA: TGTGCCAGCAGTGAGAATTATAATTCACCCCTCCACTTT.

The CDR3 sequence: CASGRAYQETQYF. The CDR3, as DNA: TGTGCCAGCGGGCGGGCGTACCAAGAGACCCAGTACTTC. The V call is TRBV11-1, the J call TRBJ2-5; D is perhaps TRBD2 (5 bases). CDR1 is SGHAT, CDR2 FQDESV, per germline (reference sequence). Deletions cut 8 bases from V and 0 bases from J, with 10 bases between. The CDR3 covers 13 residues.

Worth noting for this clone: Other DNA sequences in this specimen translate into the identical CDR3. V and J are TRBV5-1 and TRBJ2-7; a weak D match, TRBD2 (5 bases). Germline V CDR1 and CDR2: SGHRS, YFSETQ. V gave up 1 base and J gave up 2 bases, with 10 bases separating them. The CDR3 spans 14 residues. The CDR3, as DNA: TGCGCCAGCAGCTTGCTAGCCAGTACCTACGAGCAGTACTTC. Encoded protein: CASSLLASTYEQYF.

Worth noting for this clone: This could be a read error, since a much larger clone is one nucleotide away. J is TRBJ2-7 and V is TRBV10-3; D remains ambiguous. The CDR3 is made up of 12 amino acids. Germline CDR1 ENHRY, CDR2 SYGVKD. V shed 4 bases and J shed 3 bases, with 7 bases lying between them. The DNA of the CDR3 is TGTGCCATCAGTGGGCACAGCTACGAGCAGTACTTC. Its translation is CAISGHSYEQYF.

The CDR3 DNA reads as TGTGCCACCCGACAGGGGGCCGCAGATACGCAGTATTTT. It yields the protein CATRQGAADTQYF. The genes are TRBV6-5 and TRBJ2-3, with 10 bases aligning to TRBD1. CDR3 length equals 13 residues. Per the germline V gene, CDR1 is MNHEY and CDR2 is SVGAGI. V lost 10 bases and J lost 4; bases outside the gene matches: 5.

The chain links TRBV11-3 to TRBJ2-1; TRBD2 matches 9 bases. The CDR3 spans 16 residues. V lost 7 bases to trimming and J lost 7 bases; unmatched junction nucleotides: 14. Germline V lookup: CDR1 SGHNT, CDR2 YENEEA. CDR3 residues: CASTKGGRAGTNEQFF. CDR3 DNA sequence: TGTGCCAGCACCAAAGGCGGGAGGGCGGGTACAAATGAGCAGTTCTTC.

To note about this clone: Other DNA sequences in the same sample also yield this CDR3. The V and J genes are TRBV9 and TRBJ1-1; D uncertain. V gave up 0 bases and J gave up 3 bases, with 6 bases separating them. Germline CDR1 SGDLS, CDR2 YYNGEE. The CDR3 runs to 13 residues. CDR3 protein: CASSVAPDTEAFF. CDR3 nucleotide sequence: TGTGCCAGCAGCGTAGCTCCGGACACTGAAGCTTTCTTT.

This clone was seen once. This chain links TRBV4-3 with TRBJ2-7; TRBD1 matches at 7 bases. The V segment lost 4 bases and the J segment 6 bases; nucleotides outside the gene matches: 6. Germline loops: CDR1 LGHNA, CDR2 YSLEER. This CDR3 comprises 13 residues. CDR3 loop: CASSRTTGFEQYF. CDR3 nucleotides: TGCGCCAGCAGCCGAACGACAGGGTTCGAGCAGTACTTC.